A single sample is the source of the 31 T cell receptor beta chains below, sequenced in a study of T cells after yellow fever vaccination. In TCRdb, the 5' RACE reads were re-called with MiXCR into one record per CDR3 protein. The table lists a few hundred thousand distinct CDR3 sequences, roughly 3.7% of them singletons. Here the sequenced sample was PBMCs, taken 15 days after the yellow fever booster vaccination. These receptors came from a man younger than 35 who received the YFV17D yellow fever vaccine.

This clonotype was observed many times. The V call is TRBV6-5, the J call TRBJ1-5; 8 positions agree with TRBD1. Germline assignment: CDR1 MNHEY and CDR2 SVGAGI. The CDR3 has 14 residues. After removal of 5 bases from V and 5 bases from J, the junction contained 5 bases not matched to a gene. The CDR3 loop reads CASSADRAHQPQHF. The CDR3 DNA sequence: TGTGCCAGCAGTGCGGACAGGGCGCATCAGCCCCAGCATTTT.

Many counts were recorded for this clonotype. The chain couples TRBV3-1 to TRBJ2-5; tentatively, D is TRBD2 (5 bases). From germline, CDR1 is LGHDT and CDR2 YNNKEL (reference sequence). Trimming shortened V by 0 bases and J by 1 base, and 12 bases separated the two germline ends. The CDR3 runs to 16 residues. The CDR3 DNA reads as TGTGCCAGCAGCCAAGAAGGAGGCGGGCTCCAAGAGACCCAGTACTTC. Its protein product is CASSQEGGGLQETQYF.

This clonotype was seen repeatedly, ten times or more. The chain links TRBV4-2 to TRBJ1-4, with D perhaps TRBD1 (6 bases). There are 15 residues in the CDR3. Germline values: CDR1 LGHNA, CDR2 YNFKEQ. Trimming removed 4 bases from V and 7 bases from J, with 16 bases in between. In DNA form, the CDR3 reads TGTGCCAGCAGCCCTAGAGGGGGGCTGGGTGAAAAACTGTTTTTT. Translated, it gives CASSPRGGLGEKLFF.

The sample holds many counts of this clonotype. The chain employs TRBV24-1 and TRBJ2-7; 10 nucleotides match TRBD2. This CDR3 spans 17 amino acids. V shed 6 bases and J 3 bases; nucleotides not matched to a gene: 13. Germline V gene lookup returns CDR1 KGHDR and CDR2 SFDVKD. The CDR3 DNA is TGTGCCACCAGTCCCCCGGATAGCGGGGGGCCTGACTACGAGCAGTACGTC. This gives the protein CATSPPDSGGPDYEQYV.

Many counts were recorded for this clonotype. The V and J genes are TRBV5-6 and TRBJ2-7; maybe TRBD1 (6 bases). CDR3 length equals 14 residues. Deletions cut 1 base from V and 3 bases from J, with 11 bases between. Germline V gives CDR1 SGHDT, CDR2 YYEEEE. CDR3 amino acids: CASSLSRGRYEQYV. As DNA, the CDR3 is TGTGCCAGCAGCTTGTCCAGGGGCCGCTACGAGCAGTACGTC.

This clonotype occurred many times. The chain links TRBV20-1 to TRBJ2-1, with a weak D call TRBD2 (5 bases). Germline loops: CDR1 DFQATT, CDR2 SNEGSKA (reference sequence). This CDR3 region has 13 residues. V dropped 0 bases and J dropped 9 bases, with 12 bases sitting between them. The DNA of the CDR3 is TGCAGTGCTAGAGATCCAAGCGGAATTGAGCAGTTCTTC. Its protein is CSARDPSGIEQFF.

At least ten counts were recorded for this clonotype. The chain carries TRBV13 and TRBJ2-6, with TRBD2 matching over 7 bases. Germline assignment: CDR1 PRHDT and CDR2 FYEKMQ (reference sequence). J gave up 0 bases and V 7 bases, and 15 bases lay outside the gene matches. This CDR3 has 19 amino acids. The CDR3 DNA reads TGTGCCAGCAAAGGAAGATGGGACTATCGGGGCTCTGGGGCCAACGTCCTGACTTTC. It encodes CASKGRWDYRGSGANVLTF. Drawing the rest from reference TRBV13 and TRBJ2-6, the complete variable domain is AAGVIQSPRHLIKEKRETATLKCYPIPRHDTVYWYQQGPGQDPQFLISFYEKMQSDKGSIPDRFSAQQFSDYHSELNMSSLELGDSALYFCASKGRWDYRGSGANVLTFGAGSRLTVL.

This clonotype occurred many times. The rearrangement joins TRBV5-1 to TRBJ2-1; the match to TRBD2 covers 7 bases. This CDR3 is 12 amino acids long. Trimming removed 1 base from V and 10 bases from J; junction bases left unmatched: 2. Germline V CDR1 and CDR2: SGHRS, YFSETQ. The CDR3 loop reads CASSLTGGEQFF. The DNA for the CDR3 is TGCGCCAGCAGCTTGACGGGGGGAGAGCAGTTCTTC.

The J gene is TRBJ1-2, the V gene TRBV6-2 or TRBV6-3; the D is unclear. This CDR3 region has 10 residues. The V end lost 6 bases, the J end lost 2 bases, and 1 base lay between the germline ends. The germline CDR1 and CDR2 sequences are MNHEY and SVGEGT. DNA of the CDR3: TGTGCCAGCAGGAACTATGGCTACACCTTC. Translated: CASRNYGYTF.

The sample holds many counts of this clonotype. CDR3 sequence reads: CASSSTGTGVNTQYF. The CDR3 nucleotides read TGCGCCAGCAGCTCTACCGGGACAGGAGTCAATACGCAGTATTTT. J is TRBJ2-3 and V is TRBV5-1, with 8 positions matching TRBD1. In germline, CDR1 is SGHRS, CDR2 YFSETQ. Trimming took 3 bases from V and 7 from J; bases not matched to a gene: 10. The CDR3 spans 15 residues.

In its sample, this clonotype was seen many times. The chain is built from TRBV6-4 and TRBJ2-3; 10 bases line up with TRBD1. The CDR3 contains 14 residues. Trimming cost V 2 bases and J 4 bases; bases outside gene matches: 0. Per the germline V gene, CDR1 is MRHNA and CDR2 is SNTAGT. Here the CDR3 reads CASSDGTGADTQYF. The CDR3 bases are TGTGCCAGCAGTGACGGGACAGGGGCAGATACGCAGTATTTT.

This clonotype appeared many times. The rearrangement joins TRBV19 to TRBJ1-2; D is ambiguous. V was pared by 5 bases and J by 4 bases, with 11 bases between. CDR1 LNHDA and CDR2 SQIVND come from the germline V gene (reference sequence). The CDR3 runs to 13 residues. CDR3 region: CASSPAATYGYTF. CDR3 coding DNA: TGTGCCAGTAGTCCAGCCGCGACCTATGGCTACACCTTC.

This clonotype was detected many times. This chain connects TRBV28 to TRBJ2-4, with TRBD1 matching over 9 bases. Losses at the gene ends were 6 bases for V and 3 bases for J; bases not matched to a gene: 15. This CDR3 is built from 18 residues. Germline V lookup: CDR1 MDHEN, CDR2 SYDVKM. The CDR3 nucleotides read TGTGCCAGCAGCCCCCGTCCCGGGACAGGGTCGGGCAAAAACATTCAGTACTTC. This sequence encodes CASSPRPGTGSGKNIQYF.

This clonotype was counted many times. This chain links TRBV20-1 with TRBJ2-7, with 10 bases matching TRBD1. The germline CDR1 and CDR2 sequences are DFQATT and SNEGSKA (reference sequence). This CDR3 has 16 residues. The V and J ends lost 1 base and 3 bases, in that order; junction bases with no gene match: 9. Here the CDR3 DNA reads TGCAGTGCTAGAGGTACGGGACAGGGGTCCCTCTACGAGCAGTACGTC. Protein sequence: CSARGTGQGSLYEQYV.

This clonotype was recorded at least ten times. The chain joins TRBV2 to TRBJ2-1, with 7 positions matching TRBD1. Germline loops: CDR1 SNHLY, CDR2 FYNNEI. V trimming: 3 bases; J trimming: 4 bases; junction bases outside the gene matches: 3. The CDR3 length is 14 residues. CDR3: CASSDRTGYNEQFF. CDR3 DNA sequence: TGTGCCAGCAGTGATCGGACAGGTTACAATGAGCAGTTCTTC.

This clonotype occurred many times. The chain links TRBV4-3 to TRBJ1-2; D not resolved. Trimming took off 2 bases at V and 4 bases at J, with 11 bases between the two ends. The CDR3 sequence is 14 residues long. Germline V gene sequence: CDR1 LGHNA, CDR2 YSLEER. As DNA, the CDR3 is TGCGCCAGCAGCCAACTGGCAGCTTCCTATGGCTACACCTTC. Encoded protein: CASSQLAASYGYTF.

This clonotype was seen many times. The gene calls are TRBV24-1 and TRBJ1-1; D is uncertain. Germline CDR1 is KGHDR and CDR2 is SFDVKD. The V end lost 7 bases, the J end lost 2 bases, and 10 bases lay between the germline ends. The CDR3 contains 13 residues. The CDR3 protein is CATRPSENTEAFF. The CDR3 DNA is TGTGCCACCAGACCTTCAGAAAACACTGAAGCTTTCTTT.

This clonotype showed up many times. This chain links TRBV28 with TRBJ2-5; D tentatively reads TRBD1 or TRBD2 (5 bases each). This CDR3 comprises 15 residues. Germline CDR1 MDHEN, CDR2 SYDVKM. V lost 4 bases and J 6 bases, leaving 18 bases between the germline ends. The CDR3 loop reads CASSSPGRVSKTQYF. The CDR3 bases are TGTGCCAGCAGTTCCCCGGGACGGGTTTCAAAGACCCAGTACTTC.

This clonotype was picked up many times. The chain joins TRBV20-1 to TRBJ2-3; D might be TRBD2 (6 bases). CDR3 length: 15 residues. CDR1 and CDR2 from the germline V gene are DFQATT and SNEGSKA (reference sequence). Trimming left V 8 bases short and J 4 bases short, with 22 bases between. In nucleotides, the CDR3 is TGCAGTACCCCATGGGGCGGGGCACCCTCAGATACGCAGTATTTT. As protein: CSTPWGGAPSDTQYF.

The sample holds many counts of this clonotype. One end of the junction is discordant with germline, which a read error may explain. The chain couples TRBV5-1 to TRBJ2-2, with 9 bases lining up with TRBD1. Germline loops: CDR1 SGHRS, CDR2 YFSETQ. The length of the CDR3 is 16 residues. Written as DNA, the CDR3 is TGCGCCAGCAGCTTGTCAGGGACAGGGAACGCCGGGGAGCTGTTTTTT. Protein sequence: CASSLSGTGNAGELFF.

At least ten counts were recorded for this clonotype. The gene calls are TRBV6-5 and TRBJ1-1; possibly TRBD1 for D (5 bases). This CDR3 has 12 residues. V dropped 6 bases and J dropped 6 bases, with 11 bases sitting between them. Germline values: CDR1 MNHEY, CDR2 SVGAGI. As DNA, the CDR3 is TGTGCCAGCAGGGCCAGGGTGGCTGAAGCTTTCTTT. Encoded protein: CASRARVAEAFF.

This clonotype was seen many times. This sequence joins TRBV20-1 and TRBJ2-1, with TRBD2 identical over 10 bases. Germline CDR1 is DFQATT and CDR2 is SNEGSKA (reference sequence). V lost 5 bases to trimming and J lost 5 bases; unmatched junction nucleotides: 9. The CDR3 is made up of 15 amino acids. DNA for the CDR3: TGCAGTGCTGCAACTAGCGGGGTTATTAACAATGAGCAGTTCTTC. Encoded protein: CSAATSGVINNEQFF.

The sample holds a few counts of this clonotype. V gene TRBV5-1 combines with J gene TRBJ2-6; D is possibly TRBD1 (5 bases). The CDR3 runs 14 residues. CDR1 is SGHRS and CDR2 is YFSETQ in the germline V gene. V lost 7 bases and J 0 bases, leaving 8 bases between the germline ends. CDR3 DNA sequence: TGCGCCAGCGACAGCGACTCTGGGGCCAACGTCCTGACTTTC. This encodes CASDSDSGANVLTF. Using reference TRBV5-1 and TRBJ2-6 for the parts outside the CDR3, the full variable domain is KAGVTQTPRYLIKTRGQQVTLSCSPISGHRSVSWYQQTPGQGLQFLFEYFSETQRNKGNFPGRFSGRQFSNSRSEMNVSTLELGDSALYLCASDSDSGANVLTFGAGSRLTVL.

This clonotype was seen many times. V and J are TRBV10-2 and TRBJ2-3, with TRBD2 matching over 14 bases. The CDR3 contains 16 residues. Germline loops: CDR1 WSHSY, CDR2 SAAADI. V trimming: 6 bases; J trimming: 1 base; junction bases outside the gene matches: 3. CDR3 in amino acids: CASRKTSGGGTDTQYF. CDR3 DNA sequence: TGCGCCAGCAGGAAGACTAGCGGGGGGGGCACAGATACGCAGTATTTT.

This clonotype showed up many times. Written as DNA, the CDR3 is TGTGCCAGCAGCTTGGAGGGGGGGAACACTGAAGCTTTCTTT. It encodes CASSLEGGNTEAFF. This sequence joins TRBV5-5 and TRBJ1-1; D may be TRBD1 (6 bases). With 0 bases removed from V and 1 base from J, the gap between germline ends came to 7 bases. Germline V lookup: CDR1 SGHKS, CDR2 YYEKEE (reference sequence). The CDR3 totals 14 residues.

This clonotype was recorded at least ten times. The chain is built from TRBV12-3 or TRBV12-4 and TRBJ1-2; D is ambiguous. The CDR3 covers 14 residues. Deletions cut 5 bases from V and 8 bases from J, with 18 bases between. This CDR3 reads CASSPDRVIWGYTF. CDR3 coding DNA: TGTGCCAGCAGTCCCGACCGGGTAATATGGGGCTACACCTTC.

This clonotype was counted at least ten times. CDR3 in amino acids: CAISREGSLGYEQYF. The CDR3 DNA follows: TGTGCCATCAGCCGAGAAGGAAGTTTGGGCTACGAGCAGTACTTC. The chain employs TRBV10-3 and TRBJ2-7, with D unclear. Trimming removed 6 bases from V and 3 bases from J, with 18 bases in between. CDR1 and CDR2 (germline): ENHRY, SYGVKD. The CDR3 length is 15 residues.

In this sample, this clonotype turned up many times. The V gene is TRBV12-3 or TRBV12-4, the J gene TRBJ1-1, with 9 bases matching TRBD1. This CDR3 has 12 residues. V was clipped by 5 bases and J by 8 bases; unmatched bases: 3. CDR3 sequence (DNA): TGTGCCAGCAGTCGGGGACAGGGAGAAGCTTTCTTT. This translates into CASSRGQGEAFF.

This clonotype was found a few times. The chain employs TRBV20-1 and TRBJ2-3; 7 bases are a match to TRBD1. The CDR3 sequence is 16 residues long. Germline assignment: CDR1 DFQATT and CDR2 SNEGSKA (reference sequence). The V and J ends lost 6 bases and 6 bases, in that order; junction bases with no gene match: 18. In nucleotides, the CDR3 is TGCAGTGCAAACAACCTTGGACAGGCCCTGGGTGATACGCAGTATTTT. This gives the protein CSANNLGQALGDTQYF.

This clonotype was recorded a few times. The CDR3 is CASSPGPVEKLFF. CDR3 nucleotides: TGCGCCAGCAGCCCTGGTCCTGTAGAAAAACTGTTTTTT. This sequence joins TRBV5-1 and TRBJ1-4; D remains unclear. The CDR3 extends over 13 amino acids. Trimming removed 4 bases at V and 8 bases at J, with 12 bases between. Germline assignment: CDR1 SGHRS and CDR2 YFSETQ.

This clonotype has ten or more counts. V is TRBV18 and J is TRBJ2-3; TRBD2 is a possible D gene (7 bases). The V and J ends lost 3 bases and 5 bases respectively, with 18 bases between them. CDR3 length: 16 residues. Germline V CDR1 and CDR2: KGHSH, LQKENI. DNA for the CDR3: TGTGCCAGCTCACCGTCGGGGCGGGGGCCTCAAGATACGCAGTATTTT. Encoded protein: CASSPSGRGPQDTQYF. The full variable domain, its missing parts supplied by reference TRBV18 and TRBJ2-3, is NAGVMQNPRHLVRRRGQEARLRCSPMKGHSHVYWYRQLPEEGLKFMVYLQKENIIDESGMPKERFSAEFPKEGPSILRIQQVVRGDSAAYFCASSPSGRGPQDTQYFGPGTRLTVL.